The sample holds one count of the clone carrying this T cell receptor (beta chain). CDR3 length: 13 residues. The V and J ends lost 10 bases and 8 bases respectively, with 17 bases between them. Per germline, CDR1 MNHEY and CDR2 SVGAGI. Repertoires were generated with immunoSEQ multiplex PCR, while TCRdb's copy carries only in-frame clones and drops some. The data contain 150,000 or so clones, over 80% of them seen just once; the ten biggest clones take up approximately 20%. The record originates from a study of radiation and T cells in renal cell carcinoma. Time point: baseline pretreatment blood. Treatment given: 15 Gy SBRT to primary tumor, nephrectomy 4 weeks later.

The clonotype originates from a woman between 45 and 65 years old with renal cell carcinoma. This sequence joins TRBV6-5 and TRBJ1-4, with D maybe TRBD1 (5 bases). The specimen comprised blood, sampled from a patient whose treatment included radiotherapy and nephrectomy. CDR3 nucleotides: TGTGCCATCGCTGGGACCAAGGGAGAAAAACTGTTTTTT. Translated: CAIAGTKGEKLFF.